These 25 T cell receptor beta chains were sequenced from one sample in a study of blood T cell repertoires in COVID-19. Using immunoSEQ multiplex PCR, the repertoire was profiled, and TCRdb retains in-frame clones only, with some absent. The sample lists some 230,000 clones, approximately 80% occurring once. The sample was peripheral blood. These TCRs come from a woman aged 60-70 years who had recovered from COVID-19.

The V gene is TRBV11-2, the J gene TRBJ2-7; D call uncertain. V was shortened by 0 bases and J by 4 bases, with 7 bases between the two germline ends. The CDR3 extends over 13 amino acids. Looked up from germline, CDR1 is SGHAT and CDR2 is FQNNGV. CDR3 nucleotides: TGTGCCAGCAGCTTAGATCTCCCTTACGAGCAGTACTTC. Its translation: CASSLDLPYEQYF.

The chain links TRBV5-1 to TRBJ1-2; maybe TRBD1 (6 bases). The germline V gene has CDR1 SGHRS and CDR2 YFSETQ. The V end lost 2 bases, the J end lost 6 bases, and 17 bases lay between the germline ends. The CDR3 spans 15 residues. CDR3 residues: CASSLRRGPMDGYTF. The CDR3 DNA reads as TGCGCCAGCAGCTTACGCAGGGGACCTATGGATGGCTACACCTTC.

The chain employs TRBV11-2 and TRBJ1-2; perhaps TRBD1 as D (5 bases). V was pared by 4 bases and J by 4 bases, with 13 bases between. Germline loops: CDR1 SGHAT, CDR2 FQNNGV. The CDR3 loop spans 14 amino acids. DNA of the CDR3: TGTGCCAGCAGCTCAGGGCCCGGGGGCTATGGCTACACCTTC. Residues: CASSSGPGGYGYTF.

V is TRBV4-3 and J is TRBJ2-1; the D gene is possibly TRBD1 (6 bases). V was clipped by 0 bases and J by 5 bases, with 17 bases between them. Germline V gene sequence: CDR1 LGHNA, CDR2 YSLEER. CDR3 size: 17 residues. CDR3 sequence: CASSQDKDRIVDNEQFF. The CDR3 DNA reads TGCGCCAGCAGCCAAGATAAAGACAGGATTGTTGACAATGAGCAGTTCTTC.

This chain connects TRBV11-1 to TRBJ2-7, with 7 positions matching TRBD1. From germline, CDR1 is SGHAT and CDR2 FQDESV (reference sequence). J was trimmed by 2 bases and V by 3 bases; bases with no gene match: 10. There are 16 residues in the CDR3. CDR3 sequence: CASSLSRGLTPYEQYF. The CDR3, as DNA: TGTGCCAGCAGCTTGTCAAGGGGGCTGACGCCCTACGAGCAGTACTTC.

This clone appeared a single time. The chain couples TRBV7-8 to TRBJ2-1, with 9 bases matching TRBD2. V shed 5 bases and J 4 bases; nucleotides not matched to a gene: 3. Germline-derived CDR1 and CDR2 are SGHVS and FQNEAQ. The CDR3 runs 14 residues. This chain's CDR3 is CASSHSGGYNEQFF. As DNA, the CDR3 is TGTGCCAGCAGCCATAGCGGGGGATACAATGAGCAGTTCTTC.

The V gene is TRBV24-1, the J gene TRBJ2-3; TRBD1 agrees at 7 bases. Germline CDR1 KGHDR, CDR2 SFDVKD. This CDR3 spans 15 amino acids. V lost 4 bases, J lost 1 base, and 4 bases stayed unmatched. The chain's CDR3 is CATSDPTGGTDTQYF. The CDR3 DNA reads TGTGCCACCAGTGACCCTACAGGGGGCACAGATACGCAGTATTTT.

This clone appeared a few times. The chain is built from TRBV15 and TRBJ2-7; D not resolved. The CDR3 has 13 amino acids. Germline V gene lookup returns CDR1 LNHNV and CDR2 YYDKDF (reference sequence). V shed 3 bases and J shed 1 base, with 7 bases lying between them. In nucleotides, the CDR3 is TGTGCCACCAGCAGGGGCCTGTCCTACGAGCAGTACTTC. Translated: CATSRGLSYEQYF.

CDR3 nucleotide sequence: TGTGCCAGTTCCCGCCCGGGATTTGATCAGCCCCAGCATTTT. Residues: CASSRPGFDQPQHF. The J gene is TRBJ1-5, the V gene TRBV19, with D uncertain. V lost 8 bases to trimming and J lost 5 bases, with 16 bases between them. The V gene's germline CDR1 is LNHDA and CDR2 SQIVND (reference sequence). This CDR3 comprises 14 residues. The full variable domain, in which reference TRBV19 and TRBJ1-5 provide the parts outside the CDR3, is DGGITQSPKYLFRKEGQNVTLSCEQNLNHDAMYWYRQDPGQGLRLIYYSQIVNDFQKGDIAEGYSVSREKKESFPLTVTSAQKNPTAFYLCASSRPGFDQPQHFGDGTRLSIL.

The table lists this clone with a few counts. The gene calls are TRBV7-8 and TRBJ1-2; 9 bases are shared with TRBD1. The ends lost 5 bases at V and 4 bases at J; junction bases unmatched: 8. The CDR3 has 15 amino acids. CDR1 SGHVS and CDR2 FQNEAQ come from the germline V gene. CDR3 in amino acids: CASSNDRGTGYGYTF. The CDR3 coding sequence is TGTGCCAGCAGCAATGACAGGGGGACTGGCTATGGCTACACCTTC.

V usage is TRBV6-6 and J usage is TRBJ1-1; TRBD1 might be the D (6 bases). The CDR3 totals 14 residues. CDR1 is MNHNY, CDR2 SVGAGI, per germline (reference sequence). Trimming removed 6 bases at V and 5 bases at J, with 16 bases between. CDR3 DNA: TGTGCCAGCAGACTAGACAGGCGATGGACTGAAGCTTTCTTT. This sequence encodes CASRLDRRWTEAFF.

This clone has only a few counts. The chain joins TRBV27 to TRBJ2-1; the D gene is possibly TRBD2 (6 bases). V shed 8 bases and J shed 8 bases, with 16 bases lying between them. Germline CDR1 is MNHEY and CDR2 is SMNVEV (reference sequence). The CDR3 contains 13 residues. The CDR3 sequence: CASRGFSRYEQFF. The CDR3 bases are TGTGCCAGCCGGGGGTTTTCCCGGTATGAGCAGTTCTTC.

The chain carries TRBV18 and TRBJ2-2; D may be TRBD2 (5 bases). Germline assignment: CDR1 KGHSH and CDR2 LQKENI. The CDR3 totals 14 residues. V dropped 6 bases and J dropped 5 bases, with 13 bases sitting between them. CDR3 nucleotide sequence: TGTGCCAGCTCGCCCGGGGATCAAACCGGGGAGCTGTTTTTT. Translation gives CASSPGDQTGELFF.

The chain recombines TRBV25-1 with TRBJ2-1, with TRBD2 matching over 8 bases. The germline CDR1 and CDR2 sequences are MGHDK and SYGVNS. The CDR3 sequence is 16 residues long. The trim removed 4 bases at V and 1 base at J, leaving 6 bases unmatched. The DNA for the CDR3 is TGTGCCAGCAGTGCTCTAGCGGGCGTGTCCTACAATGAGCAGTTCTTC. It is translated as CASSALAGVSYNEQFF. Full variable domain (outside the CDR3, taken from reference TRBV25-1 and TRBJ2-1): EADIYQTPRYLVIGTGKKITLECSQTMGHDKMYWYQQDPGMELHLIHYSYGVNSTEKGDLSSESTVSRIRTEHFPLTLESARPSHTSQYLCASSALAGVSYNEQFFGPGTRLTVL.

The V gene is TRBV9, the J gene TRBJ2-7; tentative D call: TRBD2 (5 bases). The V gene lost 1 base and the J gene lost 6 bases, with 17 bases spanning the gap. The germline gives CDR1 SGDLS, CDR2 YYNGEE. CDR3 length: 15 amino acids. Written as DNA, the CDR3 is TGTGCCAGCAGCGTAAGCGCGCCCCTCGGAGGCGAGCAGTACTTC. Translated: CASSVSAPLGGEQYF.

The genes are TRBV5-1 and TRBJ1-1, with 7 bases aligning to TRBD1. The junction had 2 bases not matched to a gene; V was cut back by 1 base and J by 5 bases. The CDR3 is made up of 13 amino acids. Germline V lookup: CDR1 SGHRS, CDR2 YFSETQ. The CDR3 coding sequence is TGCGCCAGCAGCTTGCAGGGGGTGACTGAAGCTTTCTTT. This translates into CASSLQGVTEAFF.

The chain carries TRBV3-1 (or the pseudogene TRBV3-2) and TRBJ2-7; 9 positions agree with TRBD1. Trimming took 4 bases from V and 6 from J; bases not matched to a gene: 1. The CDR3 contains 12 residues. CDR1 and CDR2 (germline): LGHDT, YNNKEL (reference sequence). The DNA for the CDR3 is TGTGCCAGCAGCCGACAGGGGGGCGAGCAGTACTTC. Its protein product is CASSRQGGEQYF.

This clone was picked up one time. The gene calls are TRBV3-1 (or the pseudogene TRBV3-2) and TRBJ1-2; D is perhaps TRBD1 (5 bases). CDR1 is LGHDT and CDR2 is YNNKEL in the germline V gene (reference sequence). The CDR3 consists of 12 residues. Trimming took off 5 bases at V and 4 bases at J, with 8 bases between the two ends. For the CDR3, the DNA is TGTGCCAGCAGCATTCAGGGCTATGGCTACACCTTC. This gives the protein CASSIQGYGYTF.

CDR3 region: CASSESLAKETQYF. The CDR3 nucleotides are TGTGCCAGCAGTGAGTCCCTAGCGAAAGAGACCCAGTACTTC. The gene calls are TRBV2 and TRBJ2-5; a weak D match, TRBD2 (6 bases). Germline CDR1 SNHLY, CDR2 FYNNEI. Trimming removed 3 bases at V and 3 bases at J, with 11 bases between. The CDR3 has 14 amino acids.

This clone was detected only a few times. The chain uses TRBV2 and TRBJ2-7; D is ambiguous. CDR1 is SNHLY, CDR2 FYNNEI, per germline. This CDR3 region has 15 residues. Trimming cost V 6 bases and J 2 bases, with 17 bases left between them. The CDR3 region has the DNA TGTGCCAGCAGGAACCGGAACTACCTTCCCTACGAGCAGTACTTC. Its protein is CASRNRNYLPYEQYF. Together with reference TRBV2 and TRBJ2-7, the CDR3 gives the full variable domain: EPEVTQTPSHQVTQMGQEVILRCVPISNHLYFYWYRQILGQKVEFLVSFYNNEISEKSEIFDDQFSVERPDGSNFTLKIRSTKLEDSAMYFCASRNRNYLPYEQYFGPGTRLTVT.

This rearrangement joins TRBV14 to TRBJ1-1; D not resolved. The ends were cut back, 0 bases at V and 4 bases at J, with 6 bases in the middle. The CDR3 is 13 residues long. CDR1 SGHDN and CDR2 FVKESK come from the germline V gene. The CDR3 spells CASSQESFTEAFF. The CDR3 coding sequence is TGTGCCAGCAGCCAAGAGTCCTTCACTGAAGCTTTCTTT. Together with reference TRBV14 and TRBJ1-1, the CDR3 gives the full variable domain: EAGVTQFPSHSVIEKGQTVTLRCDPISGHDNLYWYRRVMGKEIKFLLHFVKESKQDESGMPNNRFLAERTGGTYSTLKVQPAELEDSGVYFCASSQESFTEAFFGQGTRLTVV.

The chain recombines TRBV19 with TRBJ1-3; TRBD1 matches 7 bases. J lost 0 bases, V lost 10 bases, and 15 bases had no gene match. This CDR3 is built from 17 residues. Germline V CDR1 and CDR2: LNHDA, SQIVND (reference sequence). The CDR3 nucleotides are TGTGCCACCCGAGGACAGGTTATAAATTTCTCTGGAAACACCATATATTTT. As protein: CATRGQVINFSGNTIYF.

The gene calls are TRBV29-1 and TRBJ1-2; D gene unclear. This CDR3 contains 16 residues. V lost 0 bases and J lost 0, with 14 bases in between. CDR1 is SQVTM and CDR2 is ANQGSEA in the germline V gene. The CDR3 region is CSVEDAEGSTNYGYTF. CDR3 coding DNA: TGCAGCGTTGAAGATGCGGAGGGTTCGACTAACTATGGCTACACCTTC.

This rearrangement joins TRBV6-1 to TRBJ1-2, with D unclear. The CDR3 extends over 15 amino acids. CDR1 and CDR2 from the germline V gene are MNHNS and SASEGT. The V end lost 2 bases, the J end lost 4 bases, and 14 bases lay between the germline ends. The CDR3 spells CASSEFQLAGYGYTF. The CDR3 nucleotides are TGTGCCAGCAGTGAATTTCAATTAGCGGGCTATGGCTACACCTTC.

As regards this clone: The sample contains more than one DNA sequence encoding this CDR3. The CDR3 loop is CASSPRQGNTEAFF. The CDR3 nucleotides read TGTGCCAGCAGCCCAAGACAGGGGAACACTGAAGCTTTCTTT. The chain carries TRBV5-4 and TRBJ1-1, with 7 bases aligning to TRBD1. This CDR3 is built from 14 residues. CDR1 is SGHNT and CDR2 is YYREEE in the germline V gene (reference sequence). The V segment lost 4 bases and the J segment 1 base; nucleotides outside the gene matches: 4. Complete variable domain (other parts from reference TRBV5-4 and TRBJ1-1): ETGVTQSPTHLIKTRGQQVTLRCSSQSGHNTVSWYQQALGQGPQFIFQYYREEENGRGNFPPRFSGLQFPNYSSELNVNALELDDSALYLCASSPRQGNTEAFFGQGTRLTVV.